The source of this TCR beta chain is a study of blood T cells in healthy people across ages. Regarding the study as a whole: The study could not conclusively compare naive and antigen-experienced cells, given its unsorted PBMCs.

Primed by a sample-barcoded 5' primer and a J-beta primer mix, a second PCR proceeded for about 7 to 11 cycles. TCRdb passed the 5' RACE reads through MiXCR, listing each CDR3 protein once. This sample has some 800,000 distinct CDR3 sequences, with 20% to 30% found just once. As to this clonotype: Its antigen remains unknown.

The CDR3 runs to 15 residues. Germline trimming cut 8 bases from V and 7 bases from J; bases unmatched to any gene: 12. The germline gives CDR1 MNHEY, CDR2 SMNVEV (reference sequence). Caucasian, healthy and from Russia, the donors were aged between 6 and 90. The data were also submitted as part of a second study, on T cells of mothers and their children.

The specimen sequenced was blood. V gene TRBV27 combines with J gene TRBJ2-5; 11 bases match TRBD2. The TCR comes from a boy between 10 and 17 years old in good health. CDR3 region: CASGGIAGGYWTQYF. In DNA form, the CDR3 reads TGTGCCAGCGGGGGGATAGCGGGGGGGTATTGGACCCAGTACTTC.